This T cell receptor (beta chain) was profiled in a study of siplizumab effects on memory and regulatory T cells. Study outcomes and limitations: Some alloreactive sequences were traceable to unstimulated CD4+ memory cells, and siplizumab significantly reduced them.

The CDR3 has 14 amino acids. J gave up 2 bases and V 6 bases, and 1 base lay outside the gene matches. Germline loops: CDR1 MNHEY, CDR2 SVGAGI. With regard to this clone: Its antigen is as yet unknown.

Some 10^5 TCR templates were assayed per sample. The assay was immunoSEQ multiplex PCR, and TCRdb's table has in-frame clones only and misses some. The sample carries fewer than 8,000 clones, less than 75% recorded once. This rearrangement joins TRBV6-5 to TRBJ1-5; TRBD1 agrees at 10 bases. Specimen: effector memory CD8+ T cells sorted from blood. Subset indicated: unstimulated CD8+ effector memory T cells. The source of this sequence is a human donor in good health. The CDR3: CASSGQGGNQPQHF. In DNA, the CDR3 is TGTGCCAGCAGCGGACAGGGGGGCAATCAGCCCCAGCATTTT.